One sample yielded the 16 T cell receptor beta chains listed below, sequenced in a study of blood T cell repertoires in COVID-19. The data were produced by immunoSEQ multiplex PCR, yet TCRdb's version contains in-frame clones alone and is incomplete. The repertoire holds more than 200,000 clones, with approximately 91% as singletons. Sequencing was done on a sample of peripheral blood. The origin of the receptors is a woman between 55 and 75 years old with acute or convalescent COVID-19.

V usage is TRBV27 and J usage is TRBJ1-1, with D uncertain. Per germline, CDR1 MNHEY and CDR2 SMNVEV (reference sequence). The CDR3 is 14 amino acids. The V and J ends lost 6 bases and 1 base respectively, with 12 bases between them. The DNA for the CDR3 is TGTGCCAGCAGCCGCAATGGGCCGAACACTGAAGCTTTCTTT. Amino acids: CASSRNGPNTEAFF.

This rearrangement joins TRBV7-9 to TRBJ2-3; 8 positions agree with TRBD2. Trimming cost V 1 base and J 13 bases; bases outside gene matches: 4. The CDR3 contains 12 residues. Germline lookup yields CDR1 SEHNR and CDR2 FQNEAQ (reference sequence). This CDR3 is CASSLETSEEYF. The CDR3 DNA sequence: TGTGCCAGCAGCTTAGAGACTAGCGAGGAGTATTTT.

The chain employs TRBV4-2 and TRBJ2-1, with D possibly being TRBD2 (5 bases). The CDR3 runs to 15 residues. Trimming left V 1 base short and J 7 bases short, with 14 bases between. Germline values: CDR1 LGHNA, CDR2 YNFKEQ. The CDR3 loop is CASSQGGEGSNEQFF. CDR3 nucleotides: TGTGCCAGCAGCCAAGGAGGCGAGGGTTCGAATGAGCAGTTCTTC.

This clone was seen just once. V and J are TRBV7-2 and TRBJ2-5; possibly TRBD2 for D (6 bases). V lost 5 bases and J lost 4, with 14 bases in between. The CDR3 covers 14 residues. Germline-derived CDR1 and CDR2 are SGHTA and FQGNSA. DNA of the CDR3: TGTGCCAGCAGCGCGTCCGGGAGAGGAGAGACCCAGTACTTC. It codes for CASSASGRGETQYF.

The V and J genes are TRBV20-1 and TRBJ2-1; the D gene is possibly TRBD2 (6 bases). The CDR3 sequence is 14 residues long. CDR1 DFQATT and CDR2 SNEGSKA come from the germline V gene (reference sequence). The germline V and J ends were trimmed by 3 bases and 8 bases, with 17 bases remaining between them. The CDR3 loop is CSASRGSGVDEQFF. CDR3 DNA: TGCAGTGCTAGTCGGGGATCGGGGGTCGATGAGCAGTTCTTC.

This clone came up a few times. This sequence joins TRBV5-4 and TRBJ2-5; tentative D call: TRBD2 (5 bases). V was shortened by 3 bases and J by 5 bases, with 8 bases between the two germline ends. CDR3 length: 12 amino acids. Looked up from germline, CDR1 is SGHNT and CDR2 is YYREEE (reference sequence). The CDR3 coding sequence is TGTGCCAGCAGCTCGACGGGGGAGACCCAGTACTTC. Protein product: CASSSTGETQYF. The whole variable domain, remainder taken from reference TRBV5-4 and TRBJ2-5, is ETGVTQSPTHLIKTRGQQVTLRCSSQSGHNTVSWYQQALGQGPQFIFQYYREEENGRGNFPPRFSGLQFPNYSSELNVNALELDDSALYLCASSSTGETQYFGPGTRLLVL.

J is TRBJ1-6 and V is TRBV5-6, with D uncertain. V was shortened by 0 bases and J by 4 bases, with 14 bases between the two germline ends. Germline CDR1 and CDR2: SGHDT and YYEEEE. This CDR3 has 17 residues. The CDR3 DNA reads TGTGCCAGCAGCTTGGCCAACGGGTTTCTATATAATTCACCCCTCCACTTT. Translating gives CASSLANGFLYNSPLHF.

The chain is built from TRBV11-2 and TRBJ2-7; 9 bases line up with TRBD1. V dropped 7 bases and J dropped 6; count of bases not matched to a gene: 4. The CDR3 runs to 12 residues. The germline V gene has CDR1 SGHAT and CDR2 FQNNGV. For the CDR3, the DNA is TGTGCCAGCACCCGGACAGGGGTCGAGCAGTACTTC. It specifies CASTRTGVEQYF.

J is TRBJ1-2 and V is TRBV11-2, with 11 bases that match TRBD1. The CDR3 is 14 amino acids. CDR1 is SGHAT and CDR2 is FQNNGV in the germline V gene. The V segment lost 2 bases and the J segment 8 bases; nucleotides outside the gene matches: 4. CDR3 protein: CASSLWGQGDGYTF. DNA for the CDR3: TGTGCCAGCAGCTTATGGGGACAGGGGGACGGCTACACCTTC.

The chain employs TRBV7-3 and TRBJ2-3; 10 positions agree with TRBD2. This CDR3 is 15 amino acids long. Germline assignment: CDR1 SGHTA and CDR2 FQGTGA. Trimming at V came to 4 bases and at J to 1 base, leaving 2 bases not matched to a gene. The CDR3 region has the DNA TGTGCCAGCAGCTCTAGCGGGGGACGCACAGATACGCAGTATTTT. Its translation is CASSSSGGRTDTQYF.

CDR3 sequence (DNA): TGTGCCAGCAGCTTAGGTTTGGCAGGAGGCGAGCAGTACTTC. Its translation: CASSLGLAGGEQYF. V gene TRBV11-2 combines with J gene TRBJ2-7; the D gene is possibly TRBD2 (5 bases). Trimming cost V 1 base and J 6 bases, with 13 bases left between them. This CDR3 comprises 14 residues. Germline V lookup: CDR1 SGHAT, CDR2 FQNNGV.

The chain employs TRBV4-2 and TRBJ2-6, with TRBD1 matching over 8 bases. CDR3 length: 18 amino acids. Trimming at V came to 0 bases and at J to 2 bases, leaving 6 bases not matched to a gene. Looked up from germline, CDR1 is LGHNA and CDR2 is YNFKEQ. CDR3 nucleotides: TGTGCCAGCAGCCAAGATGGGACAGGCAGGCCTGGGGCCAACGTCCTGACTTTC. As protein: CASSQDGTGRPGANVLTF.

This chain uses TRBV7-9 with TRBJ1-1; D not certain. CDR3 length equals 13 residues. V lost 1 base and J lost 3, with 6 bases in between. Germline V lookup: CDR1 SEHNR, CDR2 FQNEAQ (reference sequence). The CDR3 spells CASSLGQYTEAFF. The CDR3 coding sequence is TGTGCCAGCAGCTTAGGCCAGTACACTGAAGCTTTCTTT.

The chain uses TRBV28 and TRBJ1-5; D call uncertain. CDR1 is MDHEN and CDR2 is SYDVKM in the germline V gene. CDR3 length: 12 residues. Trimming removed 8 bases at V and 6 bases at J, with 11 bases between. CDR3 amino acids: CASGLGTQPQHF. CDR3 nucleotide sequence: TGTGCCAGCGGGCTGGGCACTCAGCCCCAGCATTTT.

This chain connects TRBV19 to TRBJ2-3; 8 bases agree with TRBD2. Germline V gene sequence: CDR1 LNHDA, CDR2 SQIVND (reference sequence). This CDR3 is 16 amino acids long. V gave up 6 bases and J gave up 8 bases; unmatched junction bases: 16. In nucleotides, the CDR3 is TGTGCCAGTAGCCGGGGGGGTCTCACGGACACGGTTACGCAGTATTTT. It translates to CASSRGGLTDTVTQYF.

The chain has TRBV27 and TRBJ1-5; the D is unclear. The V end was cut by 8 bases, the J end by 1 base, with 6 bases between. CDR1 MNHEY and CDR2 SMNVEV come from the germline V gene (reference sequence). The CDR3 is made up of 12 amino acids. The CDR3 coding sequence is TGTGCCAGCGGGCCGAGCAATCAGCCCCAGCATTTT. Translation: CASGPSNQPQHF.